A single sample is the source of the 5 T cell receptor beta chains below, sequenced in a study of cytomegalovirus exposure and HLA in healthy donors. Primers included in the PCR were 60 Vbeta and 13 Jbeta primers. Profiling relied on immunoSEQ multiplex PCR, and the TCRdb table lists in-frame clones only, not all of them. This sample has roughly 130,000 clones, with 66% found just once. Sequencing was done on a sample of PBMCs. Receptors were obtained from a woman aged 55-70 years in good health and CMV-seronegative.

V usage is TRBV27 and J usage is TRBJ2-7; 12 nucleotides agree with TRBD2. Germline V CDR1 and CDR2: MNHEY, SMNVEV (reference sequence). The V and J ends lost 6 bases and 2 bases, in that order; junction bases with no gene match: 11. The CDR3 length is 17 residues. CDR3 bases: TGTGCCAGCAGCCTCCGGACTAGCGGGAAGGGGCCCTACGAGCAGTACTTC. Residues: CASSLRTSGKGPYEQYF.

The table lists this clone with a count of one. V is TRBV7-3 and J is TRBJ1-4; 9 bases line up with TRBD1. The CDR3 runs to 18 residues. Germline trimming cut 5 bases from V and 5 bases from J; bases unmatched to any gene: 15. Germline V lookup: CDR1 SGHTA, CDR2 FQGTGA. This CDR3 is CASSHSRTGDRPNEKLFF. The CDR3 DNA follows: TGTGCCAGCAGCCACTCCAGGACAGGGGACCGCCCGAATGAAAAACTGTTTTTT.

This clone was seen once. The gene calls are TRBV9 and TRBJ1-3; D uncertain. Trimming removed 3 bases at V and 0 bases at J, with 10 bases between. The CDR3 extends over 15 amino acids. Germline CDR1 is SGDLS and CDR2 is YYNGEE. The CDR3 DNA sequence: TGTGCCAGCAGCGCCCCCGGGGTCTCTGGAAACACCATATATTTT. Translating it yields CASSAPGVSGNTIYF.

A word on this clone: One end of the junction varies from germline; a read error may be responsible. The chain recombines TRBV7-9 with TRBJ1-6; D unresolved. The CDR3 totals 12 residues. Germline CDR1 and CDR2: SEHNR and FQNEAQ (reference sequence). The CDR3 coding sequence is TGTTCCAGCAGCTCACCCGGGTCACCCCTCCACTTT. This gives the protein CSSSSPGSPLHF.

The rearrangement uses TRBV28 and TRBJ1-2, with TRBD1 identical over 8 bases. V was clipped by 5 bases and J by 4 bases; unmatched bases: 3. The CDR3 has 13 amino acids. Germline lookup yields CDR1 MDHEN and CDR2 SYDVKM. The CDR3 sequence: CASSIGQGYGYTF. In DNA, the CDR3 is TGTGCCAGCAGTATCGGACAGGGCTATGGCTACACCTTC.